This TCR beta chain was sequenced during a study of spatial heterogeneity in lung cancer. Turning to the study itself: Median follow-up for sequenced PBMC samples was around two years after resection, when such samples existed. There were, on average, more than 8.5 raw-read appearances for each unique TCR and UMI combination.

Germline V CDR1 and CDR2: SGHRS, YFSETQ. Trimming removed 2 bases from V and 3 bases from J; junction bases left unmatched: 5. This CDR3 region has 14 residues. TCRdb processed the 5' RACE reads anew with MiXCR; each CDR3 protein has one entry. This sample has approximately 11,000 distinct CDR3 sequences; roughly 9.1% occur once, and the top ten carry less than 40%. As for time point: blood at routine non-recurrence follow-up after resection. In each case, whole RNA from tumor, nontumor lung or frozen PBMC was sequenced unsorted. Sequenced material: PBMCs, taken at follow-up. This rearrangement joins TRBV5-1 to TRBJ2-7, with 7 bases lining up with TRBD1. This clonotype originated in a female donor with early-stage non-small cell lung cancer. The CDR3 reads CASSLGDRGYEQYV. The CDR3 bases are TGCGCCAGCAGCTTAGGGGACAGAGGCTACGAGCAGTACGTC.